This entry describes one T cell receptor (beta chain). CDR3 length: 15 amino acids. CDR1 and CDR2 from the germline V gene are LNHDA and SQIVND (reference sequence). V was shortened by 5 bases and J by 2 bases, with 16 bases between the two germline ends. This record belongs to a study of Ad26.COV2.S vaccination and SARS-CoV-2 variants. Sample treatment: some 19 received Ad26.COV2.S at low or high dose, single or two shots; about five received placebo; per-sample allocation not given. Samples analyzed were those drawn on day 63 after the first vaccine or placebo injection. Assay: immunoSEQ multiplex PCR; the TCRdb copy retains only in-frame clones and omits some. The sample has roughly 350,000 clones, around 88% seen once.

The V and J genes are TRBV19 and TRBJ2-7; unclear D gene. The source material was peripheral blood, sampled in a trial of Ad26.COV2.S vaccine versus placebo. The TCR sequence derives from a person between 18 and 65 years old who received the Ad26.COV2.S COVID-19 vaccine or a placebo. In nucleotides, the CDR3 is TGTGCCAGTAGTGCTGTCAATAACGGAGCCTACGAGCAGTACTTC. Translating it yields CASSAVNNGAYEQYF.